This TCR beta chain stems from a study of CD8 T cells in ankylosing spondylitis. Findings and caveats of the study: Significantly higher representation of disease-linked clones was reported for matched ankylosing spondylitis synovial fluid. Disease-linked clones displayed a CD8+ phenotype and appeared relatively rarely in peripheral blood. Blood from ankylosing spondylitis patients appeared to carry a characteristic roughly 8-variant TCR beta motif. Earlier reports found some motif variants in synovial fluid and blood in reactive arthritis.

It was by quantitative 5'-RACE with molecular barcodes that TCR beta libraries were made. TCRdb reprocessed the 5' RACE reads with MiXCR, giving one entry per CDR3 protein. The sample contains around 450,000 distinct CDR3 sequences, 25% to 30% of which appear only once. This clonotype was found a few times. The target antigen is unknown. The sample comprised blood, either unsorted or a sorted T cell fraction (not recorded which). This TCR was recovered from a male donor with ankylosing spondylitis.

This chain's CDR3 is CASSSYGASGSSYNEQFF. For the CDR3, the DNA is TGTGCCAGCAGCAGCTATGGGGCTAGCGGGAGCTCCTACAATGAGCAGTTCTTC. The rearrangement joins TRBV7-7 to TRBJ2-1; TRBD2 matches 10 bases. Germline V gives CDR1 SSHAT, CDR2 FNYEAQ (reference sequence). V lost 5 bases, J lost 0 bases, and 10 bases stayed unmatched. The CDR3 consists of 18 residues. The full variable domain, rest sourced from reference TRBV7-7 and TRBJ2-1, is GAGVSQSPRYKVTKRGQDVTLRCDPISSHATLYWYQQALGQGPEFLTYFNYEAQPDKSGLPSDRFSAERPEGSISTLTIQRTEQRDSAMYRCASSSYGASGSSYNEQFFGPGTRLTVL.